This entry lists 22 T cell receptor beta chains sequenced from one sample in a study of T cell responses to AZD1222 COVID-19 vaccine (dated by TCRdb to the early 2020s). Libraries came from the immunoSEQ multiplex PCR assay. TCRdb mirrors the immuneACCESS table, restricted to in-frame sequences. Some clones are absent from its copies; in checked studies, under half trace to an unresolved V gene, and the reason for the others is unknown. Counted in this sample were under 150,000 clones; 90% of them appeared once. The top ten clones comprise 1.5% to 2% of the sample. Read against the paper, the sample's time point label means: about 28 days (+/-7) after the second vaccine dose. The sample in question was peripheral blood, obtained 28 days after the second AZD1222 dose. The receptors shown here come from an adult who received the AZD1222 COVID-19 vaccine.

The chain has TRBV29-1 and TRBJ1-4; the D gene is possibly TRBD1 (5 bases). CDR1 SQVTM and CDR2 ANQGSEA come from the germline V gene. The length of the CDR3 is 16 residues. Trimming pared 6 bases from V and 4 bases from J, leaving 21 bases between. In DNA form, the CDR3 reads TGCAGCGTGCTCTCACGGGGGGGGTCAGTTAATGAAAAACTGTTTTTT. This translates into CSVLSRGGSVNEKLFF.

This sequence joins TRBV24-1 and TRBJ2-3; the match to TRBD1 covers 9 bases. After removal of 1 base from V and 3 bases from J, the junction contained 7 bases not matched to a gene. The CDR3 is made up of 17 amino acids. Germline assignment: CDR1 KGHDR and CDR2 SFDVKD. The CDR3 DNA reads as TGTGCCACCAGTGATTTCCGGGGACAGGGACGGACAGATACGCAGTATTTT. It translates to CATSDFRGQGRTDTQYF.

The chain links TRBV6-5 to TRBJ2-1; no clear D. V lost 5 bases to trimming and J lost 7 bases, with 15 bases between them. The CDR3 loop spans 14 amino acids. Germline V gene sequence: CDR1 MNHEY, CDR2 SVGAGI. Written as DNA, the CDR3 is TGTGCCAGCAGTACTCAGTCTCTGGGGAATGAGCAGTTCTTC. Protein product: CASSTQSLGNEQFF.

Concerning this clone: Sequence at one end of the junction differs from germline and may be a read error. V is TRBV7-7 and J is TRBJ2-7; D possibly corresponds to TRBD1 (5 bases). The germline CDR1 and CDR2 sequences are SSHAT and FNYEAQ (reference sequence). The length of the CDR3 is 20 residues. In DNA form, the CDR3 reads TGTGCTAGCAGCTTAGTTTTCTGGCAGGGAAAAATATTTTGGATCTACGAGCAGTACTTC. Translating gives CASSLVFWQGKIFWIYEQYF. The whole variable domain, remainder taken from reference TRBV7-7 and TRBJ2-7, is GAGVSQSPRYKVTKRGQDVTLRCDPISSHATLYWYQQALGQGPEFLTYFNYEAQPDKSGLPSDRFSAERPEGSISTLTIQRTEQRDSAMYRCASSLVFWQGKIFWIYEQYFGPGTRLTVT.

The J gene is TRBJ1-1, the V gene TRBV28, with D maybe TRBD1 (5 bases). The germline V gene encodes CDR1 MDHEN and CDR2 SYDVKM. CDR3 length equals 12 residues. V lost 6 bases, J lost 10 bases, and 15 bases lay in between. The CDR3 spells CASSEIGTGAFF. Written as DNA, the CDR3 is TGTGCCAGCAGCGAGATCGGGACCGGAGCTTTCTTT.

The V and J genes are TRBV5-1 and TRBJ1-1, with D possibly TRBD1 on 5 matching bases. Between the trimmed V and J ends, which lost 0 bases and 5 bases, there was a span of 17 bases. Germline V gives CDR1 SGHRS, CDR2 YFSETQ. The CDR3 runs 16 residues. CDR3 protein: CASSLGGSGGTTEAFF. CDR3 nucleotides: TGCGCCAGCAGCTTGGGAGGGTCGGGGGGTACGACTGAAGCTTTCTTT.

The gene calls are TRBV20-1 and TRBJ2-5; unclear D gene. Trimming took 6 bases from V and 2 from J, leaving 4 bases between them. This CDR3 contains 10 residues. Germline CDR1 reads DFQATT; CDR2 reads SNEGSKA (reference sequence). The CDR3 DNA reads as TGCAGTGCAGAGCAAGAGACCCAGTACTTC. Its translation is CSAEQETQYF.

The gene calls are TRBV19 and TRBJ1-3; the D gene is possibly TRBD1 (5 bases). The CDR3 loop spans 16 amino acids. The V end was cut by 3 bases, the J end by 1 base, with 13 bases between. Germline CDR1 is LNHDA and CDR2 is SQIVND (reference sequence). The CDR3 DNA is TGTGCCAGTAGTATGAGGCTACGGACATCTGGAAACACCATATATTTT. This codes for CASSMRLRTSGNTIYF.

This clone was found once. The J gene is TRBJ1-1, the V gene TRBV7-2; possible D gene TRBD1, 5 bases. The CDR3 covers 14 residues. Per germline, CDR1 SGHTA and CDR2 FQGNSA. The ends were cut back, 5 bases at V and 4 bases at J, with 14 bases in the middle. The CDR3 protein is CASSRGIFGTEAFF. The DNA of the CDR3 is TGTGCCAGCAGCCGGGGGATTTTCGGCACTGAAGCTTTCTTT.

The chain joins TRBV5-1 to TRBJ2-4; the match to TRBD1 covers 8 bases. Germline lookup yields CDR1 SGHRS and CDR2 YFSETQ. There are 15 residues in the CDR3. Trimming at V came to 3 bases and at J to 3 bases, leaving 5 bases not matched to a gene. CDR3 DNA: TGCGCCAGCAGCTCCTTCGGGACAGGCAAAAACATTCAGTACTTC. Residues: CASSSFGTGKNIQYF.

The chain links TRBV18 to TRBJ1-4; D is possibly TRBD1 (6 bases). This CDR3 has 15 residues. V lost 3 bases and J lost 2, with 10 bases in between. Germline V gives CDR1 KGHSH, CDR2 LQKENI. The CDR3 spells CASSPTGPTNEKLFF. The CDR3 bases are TGTGCCAGCTCACCGACAGGACCTACTAATGAAAAACTGTTTTTT.

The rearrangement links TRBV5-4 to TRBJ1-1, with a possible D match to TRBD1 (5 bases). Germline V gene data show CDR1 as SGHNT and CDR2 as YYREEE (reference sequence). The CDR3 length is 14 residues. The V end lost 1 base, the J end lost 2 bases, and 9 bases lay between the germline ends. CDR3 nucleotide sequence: TGTGCCAGCAGCTTGATACAGGTTAACACTGAAGCTTTCTTT. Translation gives CASSLIQVNTEAFF.

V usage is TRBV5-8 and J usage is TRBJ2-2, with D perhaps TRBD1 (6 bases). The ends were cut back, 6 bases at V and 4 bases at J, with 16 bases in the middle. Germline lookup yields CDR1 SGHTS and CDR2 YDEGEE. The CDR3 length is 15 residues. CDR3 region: CASTERTVGTGELFF. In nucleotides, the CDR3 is TGTGCCAGCACCGAAAGGACAGTCGGCACCGGGGAGCTGTTTTTT.

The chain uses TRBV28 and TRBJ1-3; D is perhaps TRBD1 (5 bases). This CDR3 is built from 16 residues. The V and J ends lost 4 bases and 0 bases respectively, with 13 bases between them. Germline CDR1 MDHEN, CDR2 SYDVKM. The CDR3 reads CASSSGPSSSGNTIYF. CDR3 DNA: TGTGCCAGCAGTTCGGGACCCTCGAGCTCTGGAAACACCATATATTTT.

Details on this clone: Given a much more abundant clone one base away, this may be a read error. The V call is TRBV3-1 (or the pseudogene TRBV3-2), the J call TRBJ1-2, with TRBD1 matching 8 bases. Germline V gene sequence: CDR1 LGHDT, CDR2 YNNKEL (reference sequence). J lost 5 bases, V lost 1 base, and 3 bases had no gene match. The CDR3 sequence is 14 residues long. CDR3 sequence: CASSQGTGSYGYTF. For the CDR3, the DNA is TGTGCCAGCAGCCAAGGGACAGGGAGTTATGGCTACACCTTC.

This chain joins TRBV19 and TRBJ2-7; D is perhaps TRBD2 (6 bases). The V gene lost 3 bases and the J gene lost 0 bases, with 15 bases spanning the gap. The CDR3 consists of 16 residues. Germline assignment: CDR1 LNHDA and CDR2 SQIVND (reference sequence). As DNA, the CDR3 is TGTGCCAGTAGTATCGGGGGTACTATAAGCTCCTACGAGCAGTACTTC. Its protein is CASSIGGTISSYEQYF.

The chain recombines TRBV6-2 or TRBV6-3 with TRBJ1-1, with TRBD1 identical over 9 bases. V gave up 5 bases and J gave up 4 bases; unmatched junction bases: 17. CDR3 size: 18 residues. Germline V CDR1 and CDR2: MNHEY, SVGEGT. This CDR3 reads CASSPHTGTGKGSTEAFF. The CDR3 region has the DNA TGTGCCAGCAGTCCGCACACCGGGACAGGGAAGGGAAGCACTGAAGCTTTCTTT.

The chain's CDR3 is CASSQYVDRYNEQFF. The DNA of the CDR3 is TGTGCCAGCAGCCAGTACGTCGACAGGTACAATGAGCAGTTCTTC. V gene TRBV7-3 combines with J gene TRBJ2-1, with D maybe TRBD1 (6 bases). Deletions cut 5 bases from V and 4 bases from J, with 15 bases between. The CDR3 consists of 15 residues. Germline CDR1 SGHTA, CDR2 FQGTGA.

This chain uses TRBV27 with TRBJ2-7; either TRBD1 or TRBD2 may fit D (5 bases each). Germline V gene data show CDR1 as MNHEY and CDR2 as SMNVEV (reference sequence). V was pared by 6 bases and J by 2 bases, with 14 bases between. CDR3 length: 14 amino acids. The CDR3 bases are TGTGCCAGCAGCCCGGGACGGAGTGCCTACGAGCAGTACTTC. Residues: CASSPGRSAYEQYF.

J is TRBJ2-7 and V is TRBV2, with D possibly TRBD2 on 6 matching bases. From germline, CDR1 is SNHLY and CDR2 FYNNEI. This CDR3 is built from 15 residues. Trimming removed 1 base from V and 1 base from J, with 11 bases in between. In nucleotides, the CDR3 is TGTGCCAGCAGTGAAGGGACTATCGGTTCCTACGAGCAGTACTTC. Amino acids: CASSEGTIGSYEQYF.

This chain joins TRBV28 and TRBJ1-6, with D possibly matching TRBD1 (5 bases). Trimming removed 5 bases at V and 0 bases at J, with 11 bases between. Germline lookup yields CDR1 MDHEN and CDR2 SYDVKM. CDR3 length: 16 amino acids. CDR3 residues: CASSPRASSYNSPLHF. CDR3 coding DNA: TGTGCCAGCAGTCCCAGGGCTAGCTCCTATAATTCACCCCTCCACTTT.

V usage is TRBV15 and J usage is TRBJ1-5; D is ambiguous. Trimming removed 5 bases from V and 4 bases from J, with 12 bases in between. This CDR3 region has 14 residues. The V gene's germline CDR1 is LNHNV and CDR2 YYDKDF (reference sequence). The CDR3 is CATSPRRINQPQHF. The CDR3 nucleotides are TGTGCCACCAGCCCGAGACGGATAAATCAGCCCCAGCATTTT.